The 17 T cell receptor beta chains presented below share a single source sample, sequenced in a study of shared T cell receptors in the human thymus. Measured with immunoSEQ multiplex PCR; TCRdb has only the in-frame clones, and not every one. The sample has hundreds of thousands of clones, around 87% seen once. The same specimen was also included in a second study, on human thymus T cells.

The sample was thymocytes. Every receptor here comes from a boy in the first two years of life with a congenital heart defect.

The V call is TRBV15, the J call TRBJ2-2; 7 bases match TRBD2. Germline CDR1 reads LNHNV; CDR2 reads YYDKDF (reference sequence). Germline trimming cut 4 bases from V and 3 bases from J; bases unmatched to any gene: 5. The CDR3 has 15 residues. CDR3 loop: CATSKQLAHTGELFF. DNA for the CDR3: TGTGCCACCAGCAAACAACTAGCGCACACCGGGGAGCTGTTTTTT.

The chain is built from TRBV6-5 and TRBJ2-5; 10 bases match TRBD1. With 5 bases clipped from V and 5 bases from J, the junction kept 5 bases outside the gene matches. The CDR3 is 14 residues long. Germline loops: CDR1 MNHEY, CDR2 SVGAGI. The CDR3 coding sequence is TGTGCCAGCAGTCCGGGACAGGGGATGGAGACCCAGTACTTC. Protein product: CASSPGQGMETQYF.

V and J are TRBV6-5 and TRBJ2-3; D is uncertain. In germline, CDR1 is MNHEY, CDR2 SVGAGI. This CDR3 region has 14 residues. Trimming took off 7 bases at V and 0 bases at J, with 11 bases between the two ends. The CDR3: CASTLPGSTDTQYF. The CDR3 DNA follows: TGTGCCAGCACCCTCCCCGGGAGCACAGATACGCAGTATTTT.

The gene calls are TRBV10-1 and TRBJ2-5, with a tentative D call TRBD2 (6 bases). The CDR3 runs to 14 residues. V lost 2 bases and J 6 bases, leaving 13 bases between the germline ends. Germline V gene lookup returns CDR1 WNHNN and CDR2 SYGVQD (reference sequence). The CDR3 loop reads CASSEKGDLKTQYF. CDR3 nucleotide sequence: TGCGCCAGCAGTGAGAAAGGGGACTTGAAGACCCAGTACTTC.

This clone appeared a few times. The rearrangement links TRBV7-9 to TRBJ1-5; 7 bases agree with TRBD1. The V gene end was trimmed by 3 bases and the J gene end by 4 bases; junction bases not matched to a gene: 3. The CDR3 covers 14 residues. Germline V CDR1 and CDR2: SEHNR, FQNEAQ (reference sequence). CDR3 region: CASSFQGENQPQHF. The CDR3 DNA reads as TGTGCCAGCAGCTTTCAGGGGGAAAATCAGCCCCAGCATTTT.

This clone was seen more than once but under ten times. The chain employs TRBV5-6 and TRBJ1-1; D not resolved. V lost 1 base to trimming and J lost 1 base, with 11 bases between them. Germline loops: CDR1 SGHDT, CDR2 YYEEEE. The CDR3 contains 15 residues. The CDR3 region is CASSLRRRRNTEAFF. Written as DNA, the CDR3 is TGTGCCAGCAGCTTGAGGAGGCGGAGGAACACTGAAGCTTTCTTT.

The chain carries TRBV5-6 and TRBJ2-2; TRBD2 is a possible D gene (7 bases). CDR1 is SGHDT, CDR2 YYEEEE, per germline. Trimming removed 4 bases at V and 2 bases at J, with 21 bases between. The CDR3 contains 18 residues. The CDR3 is CASSPYRGARDNTGELFF. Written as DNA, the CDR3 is TGTGCCAGCAGCCCGTACCGGGGGGCTCGCGATAACACCGGGGAGCTGTTTTTT.

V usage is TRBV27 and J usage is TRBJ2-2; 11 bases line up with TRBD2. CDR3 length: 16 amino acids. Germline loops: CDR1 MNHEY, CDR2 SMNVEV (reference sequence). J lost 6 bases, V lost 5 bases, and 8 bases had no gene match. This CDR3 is CASSLGLAGGAGELFF. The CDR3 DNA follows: TGTGCCAGCAGTCTTGGACTAGCGGGCGGCGCCGGGGAGCTGTTTTTT.

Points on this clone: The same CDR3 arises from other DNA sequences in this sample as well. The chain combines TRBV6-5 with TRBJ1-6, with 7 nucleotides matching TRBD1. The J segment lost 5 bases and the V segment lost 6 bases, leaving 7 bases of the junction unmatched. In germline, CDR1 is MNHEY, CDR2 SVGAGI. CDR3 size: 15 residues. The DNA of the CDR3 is TGTGCCAGCAGGGGGGACAGAAATAATAATTCACCCCTCCACTTT. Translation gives CASRGDRNNNSPLHF.

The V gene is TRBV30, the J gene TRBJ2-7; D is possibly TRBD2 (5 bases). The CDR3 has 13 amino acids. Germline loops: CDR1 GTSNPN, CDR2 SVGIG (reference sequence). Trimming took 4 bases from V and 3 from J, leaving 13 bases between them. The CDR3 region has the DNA TGTGCCTGGACTATGGACGGGGACTACGAGCAGTACTTC. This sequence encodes CAWTMDGDYEQYF.

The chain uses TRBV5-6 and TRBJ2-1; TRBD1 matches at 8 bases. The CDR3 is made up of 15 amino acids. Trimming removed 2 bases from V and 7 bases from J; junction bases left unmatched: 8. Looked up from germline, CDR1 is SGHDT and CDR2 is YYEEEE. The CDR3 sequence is CASSLGQGCENEQFF. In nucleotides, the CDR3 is TGTGCCAGCAGCTTAGGACAGGGTTGCGAGAATGAGCAGTTCTTC.

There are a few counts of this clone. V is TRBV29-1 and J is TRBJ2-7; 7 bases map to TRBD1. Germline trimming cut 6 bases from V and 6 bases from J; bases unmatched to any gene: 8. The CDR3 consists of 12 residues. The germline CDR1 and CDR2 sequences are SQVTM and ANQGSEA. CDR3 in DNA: TGCAGCGTCGCCGACAGGGTTGGCGAGCAGTACTTC. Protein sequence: CSVADRVGEQYF.

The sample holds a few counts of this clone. The CDR3 DNA sequence: TGTGCCAGCAGTGACAGCATGAACACTGAAGCTTTCTTT. It translates to CASSDSMNTEAFF. V is TRBV6-4 and J is TRBJ1-1; D gene unclear. The CDR3 runs 13 residues. Germline V lookup: CDR1 MRHNA, CDR2 SNTAGT. Between the trimmed V and J ends, which lost 2 bases and 0 bases, there was a span of 4 bases.

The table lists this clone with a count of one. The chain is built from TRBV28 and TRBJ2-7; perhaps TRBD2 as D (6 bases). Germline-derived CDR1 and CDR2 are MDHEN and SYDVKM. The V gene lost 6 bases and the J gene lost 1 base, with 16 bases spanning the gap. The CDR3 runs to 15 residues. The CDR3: CASSRRGIYSYEQYF. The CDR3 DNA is TGTGCCAGCAGCCGACGGGGGATATATTCCTACGAGCAGTACTTC.

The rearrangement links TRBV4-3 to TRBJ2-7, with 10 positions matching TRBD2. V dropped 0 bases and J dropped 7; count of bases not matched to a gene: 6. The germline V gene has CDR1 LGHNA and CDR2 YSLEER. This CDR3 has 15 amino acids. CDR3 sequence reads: CASSQDSVAGGEQYF. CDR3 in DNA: TGCGCCAGCAGCCAAGATAGCGTAGCGGGGGGAGAGCAGTACTTC.

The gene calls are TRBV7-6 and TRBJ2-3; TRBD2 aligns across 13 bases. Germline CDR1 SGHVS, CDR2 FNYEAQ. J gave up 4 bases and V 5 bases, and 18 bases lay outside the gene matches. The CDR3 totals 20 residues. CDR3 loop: CASSPSPTSGGAAGSDTQYF. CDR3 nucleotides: TGTGCCAGCAGCCCCAGCCCCACTAGCGGGGGGGCAGCAGGGTCAGATACGCAGTATTTT.

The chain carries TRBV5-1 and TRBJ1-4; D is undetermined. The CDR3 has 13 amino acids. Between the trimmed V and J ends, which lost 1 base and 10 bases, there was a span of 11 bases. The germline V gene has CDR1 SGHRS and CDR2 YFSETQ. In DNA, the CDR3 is TGCGCCAGCAGCTTGTCTCCAGAGGCAAAACTGTTTTTT. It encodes CASSLSPEAKLFF. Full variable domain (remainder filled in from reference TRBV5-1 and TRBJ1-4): KAGVTQTPRYLIKTRGQQVTLSCSPISGHRSVSWYQQTPGQGLQFLFEYFSETQRNKGNFPGRFSGRQFSNSRSEMNVSTLELGDSALYLCASSLSPEAKLFFGSGTQLSVL.